This T cell receptor (beta chain) was identified during a study of control samples from healthy donors and cancer patients. The protocol was immunoSEQ multiplex PCR, while the TCRdb copy is restricted to in-frame clones and leaves out a portion. This table has about 79,000 clones, 93% appearing once. The sample taken for sequencing was PBMCs. This sequence was found in a woman between 40 and 55 years old with lung cancer.

The CDR3 here is CASSLDGGWQFF. DNA of the CDR3: TGTGCCAGCAGCTTAGACGGGGGCTGGCAGTTCTTC. The chain couples TRBV7-3 to TRBJ2-1; D could derive from TRBD1 or TRBD2 (6 bases each). The ends were cut back, 2 bases at V and 12 bases at J, with 11 bases in the middle. This CDR3 region has 12 residues. CDR1 and CDR2 from the germline V gene are SGHTA and FQGTGA.